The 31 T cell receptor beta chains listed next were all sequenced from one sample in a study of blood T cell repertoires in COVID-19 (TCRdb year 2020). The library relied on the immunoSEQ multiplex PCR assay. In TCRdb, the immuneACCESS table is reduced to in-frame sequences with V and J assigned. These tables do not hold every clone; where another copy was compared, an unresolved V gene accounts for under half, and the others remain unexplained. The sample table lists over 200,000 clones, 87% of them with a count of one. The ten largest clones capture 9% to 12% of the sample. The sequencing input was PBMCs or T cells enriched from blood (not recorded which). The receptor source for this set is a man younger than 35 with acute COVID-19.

CDR3 protein: CASSLPTGLNTEAFF. In nucleotides, the CDR3 is TGTGCCAGCAGCCTACCCACAGGGTTGAACACTGAAGCTTTCTTT. This sequence joins TRBV5-4 and TRBJ1-1; a possible D gene is TRBD1 (6 bases). This CDR3 is 15 amino acids long. From germline, CDR1 is SGHNT and CDR2 YYREEE (reference sequence). V was cut by 4 bases and J by 0 bases, with 13 bases left in between.

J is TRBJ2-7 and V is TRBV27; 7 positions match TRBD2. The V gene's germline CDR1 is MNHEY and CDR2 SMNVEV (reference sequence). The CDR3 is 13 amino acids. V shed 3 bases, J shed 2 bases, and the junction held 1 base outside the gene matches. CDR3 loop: CASSFGTTYEQYF. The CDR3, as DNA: TGTGCCAGCAGTTTCGGGACTACCTACGAGCAGTACTTC.

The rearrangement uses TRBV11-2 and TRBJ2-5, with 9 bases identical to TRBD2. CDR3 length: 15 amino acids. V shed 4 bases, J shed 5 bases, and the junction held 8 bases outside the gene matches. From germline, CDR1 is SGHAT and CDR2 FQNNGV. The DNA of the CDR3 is TGTGCCAGCAGCTCCTTGAGCGGGAGGAGTGAGACCCAGTACTTC. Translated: CASSSLSGRSETQYF.

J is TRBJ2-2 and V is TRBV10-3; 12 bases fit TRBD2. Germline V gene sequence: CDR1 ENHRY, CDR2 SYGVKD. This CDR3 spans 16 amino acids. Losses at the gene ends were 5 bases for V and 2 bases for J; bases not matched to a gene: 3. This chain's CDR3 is CAISRTSGTNTGELFF. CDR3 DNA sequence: TGTGCCATCAGTCGGACTAGCGGGACTAACACCGGGGAGCTGTTTTTT.

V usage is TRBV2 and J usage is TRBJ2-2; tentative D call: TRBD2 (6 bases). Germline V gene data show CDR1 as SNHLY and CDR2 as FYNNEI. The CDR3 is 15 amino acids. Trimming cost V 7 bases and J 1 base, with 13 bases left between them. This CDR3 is CASKEFSGNTGELFF. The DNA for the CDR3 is TGTGCCAGCAAAGAATTTAGCGGGAACACCGGGGAGCTGTTTTTT.

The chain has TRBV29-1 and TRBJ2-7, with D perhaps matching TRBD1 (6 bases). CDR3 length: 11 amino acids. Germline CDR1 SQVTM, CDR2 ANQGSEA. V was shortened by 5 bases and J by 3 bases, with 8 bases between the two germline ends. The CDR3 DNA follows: TGCAGCGTTAGACAGGACTACGAGCAGTACTTC. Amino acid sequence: CSVRQDYEQYF.

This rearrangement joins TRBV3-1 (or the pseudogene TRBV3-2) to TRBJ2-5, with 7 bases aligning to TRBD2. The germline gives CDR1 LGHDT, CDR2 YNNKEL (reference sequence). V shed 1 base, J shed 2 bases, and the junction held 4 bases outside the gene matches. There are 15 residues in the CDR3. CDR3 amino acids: CASSQAWGGQETQYF. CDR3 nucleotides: TGTGCCAGCAGCCAAGCGTGGGGGGGACAAGAGACCCAGTACTTC.

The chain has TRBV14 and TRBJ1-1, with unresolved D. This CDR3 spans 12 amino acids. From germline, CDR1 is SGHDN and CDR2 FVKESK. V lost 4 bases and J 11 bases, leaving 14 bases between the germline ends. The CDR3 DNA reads TGTGCCAGCAGCCTCGGCCTACGGGTTGCTTTCTTT. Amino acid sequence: CASSLGLRVAFF.

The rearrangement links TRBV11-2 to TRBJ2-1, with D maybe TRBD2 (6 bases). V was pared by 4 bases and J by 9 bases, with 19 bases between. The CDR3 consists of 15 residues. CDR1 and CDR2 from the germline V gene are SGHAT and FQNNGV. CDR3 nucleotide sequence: TGTGCCAGCAGCTCCTATGGGACTTCAGACCTTGAGCAGTTCTTC. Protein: CASSSYGTSDLEQFF.

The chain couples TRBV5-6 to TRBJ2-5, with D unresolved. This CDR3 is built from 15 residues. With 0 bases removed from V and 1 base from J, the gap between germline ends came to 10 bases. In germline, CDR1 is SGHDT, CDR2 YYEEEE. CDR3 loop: CASSLGRVSQETQYF. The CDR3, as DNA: TGTGCCAGCAGCTTGGGTCGGGTGAGCCAAGAGACCCAGTACTTC.

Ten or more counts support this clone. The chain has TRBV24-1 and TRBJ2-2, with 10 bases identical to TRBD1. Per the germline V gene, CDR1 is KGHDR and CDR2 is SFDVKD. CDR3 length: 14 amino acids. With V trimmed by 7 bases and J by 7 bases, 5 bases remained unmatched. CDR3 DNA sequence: TGTGCCACCAGAGGACAGGGGGATATCGGGGAGCTGTTTTTT. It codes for CATRGQGDIGELFF.

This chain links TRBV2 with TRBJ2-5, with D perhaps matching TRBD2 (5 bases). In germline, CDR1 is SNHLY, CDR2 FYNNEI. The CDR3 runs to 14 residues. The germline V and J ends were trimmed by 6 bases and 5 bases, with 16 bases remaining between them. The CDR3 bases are TGTGCCAGCAGGGCCCGGACTGGCGGGGAGACCCAGTACTTC. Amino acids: CASRARTGGETQYF.

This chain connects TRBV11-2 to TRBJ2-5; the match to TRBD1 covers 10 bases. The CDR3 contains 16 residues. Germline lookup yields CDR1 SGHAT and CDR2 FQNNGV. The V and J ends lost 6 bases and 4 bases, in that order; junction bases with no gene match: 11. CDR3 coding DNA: TGTGCCAGCAGGGAGTGGGGACAGGGGAAGGGAGAGACCCAGTACTTC. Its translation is CASREWGQGKGETQYF.

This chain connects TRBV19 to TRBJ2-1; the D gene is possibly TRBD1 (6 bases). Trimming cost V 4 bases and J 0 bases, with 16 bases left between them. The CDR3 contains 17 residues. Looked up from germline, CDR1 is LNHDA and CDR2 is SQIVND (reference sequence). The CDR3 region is CASSKVLGQASYNEQFF. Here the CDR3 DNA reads TGTGCCAGTAGTAAAGTCCTGGGACAAGCCTCCTACAATGAGCAGTTCTTC.

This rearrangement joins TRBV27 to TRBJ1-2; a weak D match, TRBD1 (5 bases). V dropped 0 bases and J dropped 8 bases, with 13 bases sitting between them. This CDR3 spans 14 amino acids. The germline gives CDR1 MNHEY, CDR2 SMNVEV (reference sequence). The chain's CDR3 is CASSLSGGTGGYTF. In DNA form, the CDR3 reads TGTGCCAGCAGTTTATCCGGGGGTACTGGCGGCTACACCTTC.

Here the CDR3 DNA reads TGTGCCAGCTCACCAGGGCTCCGCGCTGGAAACACCATATATTTT. Protein: CASSPGLRAGNTIYF. The V call is TRBV18, the J call TRBJ1-3, with D hard to call. Trimming cost V 2 bases and J 2 bases, with 10 bases left between them. Germline CDR1 and CDR2: KGHSH and LQKENI. The CDR3 length is 15 residues.

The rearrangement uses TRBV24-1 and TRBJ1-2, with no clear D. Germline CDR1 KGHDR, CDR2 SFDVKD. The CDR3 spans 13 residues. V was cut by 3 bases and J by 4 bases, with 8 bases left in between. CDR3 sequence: CATSDPGLYGYTF. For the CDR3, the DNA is TGTGCCACCAGTGATCCTGGACTCTATGGCTACACCTTC.

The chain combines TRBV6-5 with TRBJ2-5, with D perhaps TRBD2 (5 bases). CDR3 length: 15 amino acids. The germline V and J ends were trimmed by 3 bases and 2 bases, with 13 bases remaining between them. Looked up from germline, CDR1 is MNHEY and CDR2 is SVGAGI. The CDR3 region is CASSYGARGQETQYF. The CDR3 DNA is TGTGCCAGCAGTTATGGAGCACGGGGACAAGAGACCCAGTACTTC.

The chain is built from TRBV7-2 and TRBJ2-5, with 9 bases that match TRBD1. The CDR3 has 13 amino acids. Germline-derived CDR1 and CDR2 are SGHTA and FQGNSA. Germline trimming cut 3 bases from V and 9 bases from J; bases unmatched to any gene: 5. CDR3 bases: TGTGCCAGCAGCTTGGGGACAGGGTCGGCCCAGTACTTC. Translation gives CASSLGTGSAQYF.

CDR3 DNA: TGCGCCAGCAGCGGCGGACAGGGGCTCCAAGAGACCCAGTACTTC. It specifies CASSGGQGLQETQYF. The rearrangement links TRBV5-1 to TRBJ2-5, with 9 bases fitting TRBD1. The trim removed 4 bases at V and 1 base at J, leaving 5 bases unmatched. Germline CDR1 and CDR2: SGHRS and YFSETQ. There are 15 residues in the CDR3.

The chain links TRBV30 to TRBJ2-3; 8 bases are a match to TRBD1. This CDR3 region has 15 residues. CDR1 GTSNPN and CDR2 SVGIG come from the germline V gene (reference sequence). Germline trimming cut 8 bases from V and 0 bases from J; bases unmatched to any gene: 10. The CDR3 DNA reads TGTGCCCGAACGGACAGGGCAGCTAGCACAGATACGCAGTATTTT. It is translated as CARTDRAASTDTQYF.

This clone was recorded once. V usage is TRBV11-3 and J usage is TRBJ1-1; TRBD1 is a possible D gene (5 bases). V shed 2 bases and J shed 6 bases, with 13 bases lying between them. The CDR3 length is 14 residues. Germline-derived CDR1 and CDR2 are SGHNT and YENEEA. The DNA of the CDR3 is TGTGCCAGCAGCTTACTACAGGAAGGGGCTGAAGCTTTCTTT. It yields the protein CASSLLQEGAEAFF.

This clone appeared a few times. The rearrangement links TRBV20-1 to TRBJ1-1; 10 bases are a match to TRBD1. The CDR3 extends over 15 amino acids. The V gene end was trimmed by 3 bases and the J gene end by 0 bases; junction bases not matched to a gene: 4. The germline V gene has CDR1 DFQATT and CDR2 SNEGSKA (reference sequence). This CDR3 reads CSASSTGGLNTEAFF. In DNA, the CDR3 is TGCAGTGCTAGTTCGACAGGGGGCCTGAACACTGAAGCTTTCTTT.

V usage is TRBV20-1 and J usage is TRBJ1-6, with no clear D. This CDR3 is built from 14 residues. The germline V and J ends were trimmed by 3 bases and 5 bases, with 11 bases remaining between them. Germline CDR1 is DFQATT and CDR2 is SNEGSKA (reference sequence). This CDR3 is CSASLGPDNSPLHF. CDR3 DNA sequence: TGCAGTGCTAGTCTAGGCCCTGATAATTCACCCCTCCACTTT.

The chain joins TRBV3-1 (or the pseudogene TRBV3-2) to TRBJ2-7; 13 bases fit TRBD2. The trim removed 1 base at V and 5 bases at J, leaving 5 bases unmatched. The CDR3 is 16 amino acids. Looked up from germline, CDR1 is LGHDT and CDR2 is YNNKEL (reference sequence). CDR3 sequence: CASSQGGTSGVNEQYF. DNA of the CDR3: TGTGCCAGCAGCCAAGGGGGGACTAGCGGGGTCAACGAGCAGTACTTC.

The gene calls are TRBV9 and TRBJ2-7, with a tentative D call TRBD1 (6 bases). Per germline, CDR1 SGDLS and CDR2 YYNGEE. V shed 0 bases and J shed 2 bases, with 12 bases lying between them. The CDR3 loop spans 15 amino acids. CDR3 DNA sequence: TGTGCCAGCAGCGTAGCTTGGGACACAACCTACGAGCAGTACTTC. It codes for CASSVAWDTTYEQYF.

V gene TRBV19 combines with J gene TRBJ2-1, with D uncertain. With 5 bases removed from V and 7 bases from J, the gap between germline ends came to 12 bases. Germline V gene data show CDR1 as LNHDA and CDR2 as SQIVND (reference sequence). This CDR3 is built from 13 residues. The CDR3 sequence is CASSQAQVNEQFF. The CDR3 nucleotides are TGTGCCAGTAGTCAGGCTCAGGTGAATGAGCAGTTCTTC.

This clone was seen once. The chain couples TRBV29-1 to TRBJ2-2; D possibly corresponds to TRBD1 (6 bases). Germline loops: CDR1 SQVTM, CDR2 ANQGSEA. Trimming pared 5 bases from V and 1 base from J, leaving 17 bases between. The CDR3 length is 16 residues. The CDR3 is CSVSQFDRLNTGELFF. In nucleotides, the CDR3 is TGCAGCGTTTCCCAATTTGACAGGTTGAACACCGGGGAGCTGTTTTTT.

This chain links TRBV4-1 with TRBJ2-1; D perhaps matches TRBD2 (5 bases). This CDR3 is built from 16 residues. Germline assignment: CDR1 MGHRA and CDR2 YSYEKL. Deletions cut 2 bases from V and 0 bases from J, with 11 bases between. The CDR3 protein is CASSQREWDSYNEQFF. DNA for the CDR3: TGCGCCAGCAGCCAACGGGAATGGGACTCCTACAATGAGCAGTTCTTC.

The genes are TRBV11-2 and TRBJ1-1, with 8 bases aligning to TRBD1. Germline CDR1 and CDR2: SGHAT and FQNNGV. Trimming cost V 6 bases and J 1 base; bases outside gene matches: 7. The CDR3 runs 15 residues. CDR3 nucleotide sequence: TGTGCCAGCAGGCGACCCGGGACAGGGAACACTGAAGCTTTCTTT. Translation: CASRRPGTGNTEAFF.

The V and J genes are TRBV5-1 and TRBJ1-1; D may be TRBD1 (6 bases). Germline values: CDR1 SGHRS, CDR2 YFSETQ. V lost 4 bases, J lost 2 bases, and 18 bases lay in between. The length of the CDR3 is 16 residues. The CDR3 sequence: CASSKDSLMGNTEAFF. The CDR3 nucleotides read TGCGCCAGCAGCAAGGACAGCCTGATGGGCAACACTGAAGCTTTCTTT.